What follows are 10 T cell receptor beta chains derived from one specimen sequenced in a study of T cells in women clearing cervical HPV infection. Assay: immunoSEQ multiplex PCR; the TCRdb copy retains only in-frame clones and omits some. The table lists 35,000 to 50,000 clones, with 7.6% in the top ten. Sequencing was performed on blood buffy coat. The receptor source for this set is a woman between 18 and 70 years old with a cervical HPV16 infection that either progressed to CIN3+ or cleared (not recorded which).

Details on this clone: Read data end 3 residues before the CDR3 end; the end is taken from the germline J gene. The chain recombines TRBV2 with TRBJ2-3, with a tentative D call TRBD1 (5 bases). CDR3 length: 17 residues. V was shortened by 4 bases and J by 1 base, with 18 bases between the two germline ends. The germline gives CDR1 SNHLY, CDR2 FYNNEI. The CDR3: CASSADRVSGGTDTQYF. Partial CDR3 DNA: TGTGCCAGCAGTGCTGACAGAGTCTCTGGGGGCACAGATACG.

Note on this clone: The observed sequence ends 3 residues before the CDR3 terminus, with the missing tail filled in from the germline J gene. This chain connects TRBV15 to TRBJ2-2; D not certain. Germline CDR1 is LNHNV and CDR2 is YYDKDF (reference sequence). Trimming left V 0 bases short and J 4 bases short, with 6 bases between. The CDR3 spans 14 residues. CDR3 protein: CATSRDRVTGELFF. CDR3 DNA (partial): TGTGCCACCAGCAGAGATAGGGTCACCGGGGAG.

As to this clone: The read ends 3 residues before the CDR3 terminus; that terminus is restored from the germline J gene. The rearrangement uses TRBV11-2 and TRBJ2-5; D perhaps matches TRBD2 (5 bases). CDR1 is SGHAT, CDR2 FQNNGV, per germline. This CDR3 has 14 amino acids. V was trimmed by 4 bases and J by 7 bases, leaving 16 bases between them. CDR3 DNA, as far as it was read: TGTGCCAGCAGCTCTAAGGGCGGGCCTCGGACC. Encoded protein: CASSSKGGPRT. Given in full, the CDR3 is CASSSKGGPRTQYF.

As to this clone: The read finishes 3 residues shy of the CDR3 end, and the germline J gene is used to complete it. The rearrangement uses TRBV5-6 and TRBJ1-1, with D maybe TRBD1 (5 bases). From germline, CDR1 is SGHDT and CDR2 YYEEEE. V was cut by 3 bases and J by 0 bases, with 12 bases left in between. The CDR3 consists of 15 residues. The CDR3 DNA, read in part, is TGTGCCAGCAGCTCCCGACAGTCCATGAACACTGAA. Its protein product is CASSSRQSMNTE. The full CDR3 reads CASSSRQSMNTEAFF.

Points on this clone: The CDR3 end is not reached by the read, which stops 3 residues before it; the germline J gene fills it in. The chain employs TRBV19 and TRBJ1-2; 9 nucleotides match TRBD1. Germline CDR1 LNHDA, CDR2 SQIVND (reference sequence). This CDR3 has 16 amino acids. Trimming at V came to 3 bases and at J to 2 bases, leaving 7 bases not matched to a gene. The part of the CDR3 DNA that was read is TGTGCCAGTAGTATCCTTGGACAGGGGCCGAACTATGGC. It yields the protein CASSILGQGPNYG. The full CDR3 protein is CASSILGQGPNYGYTF. The variable domain in full, with the rest retrieved from reference TRBV19 and TRBJ1-2, is DGGITQSPKYLFRKEGQNVTLSCEQNLNHDAMYWYRQDPGQGLRLIYYSQIVNDFQKGDIAEGYSVSREKKESFPLTVTSAQKNPTAFYLCASSILGQGPNYGYTFGSGTRLTVV.

Comments on this clone: Read data end 3 residues before the CDR3 end; the end is taken from the germline J gene. The V call is TRBV5-1, the J call TRBJ1-2; 10 bases match TRBD1. The germline V gene has CDR1 SGHRS and CDR2 YFSETQ. This CDR3 is built from 15 residues. V was pared by 4 bases and J by 0 bases, with 3 bases of the junction left unmatched. CDR3 bases read: TGCGCCAGCAGCCGGGACAGGGGATCTAACTATGGC. It is translated as CASSRDRGSNYG. The CDR3 as a whole reads CASSRDRGSNYGYTF.

Points on this clone: Read data end 3 residues before the CDR3 end; the end is taken from the germline J gene. The gene calls are TRBV19 and TRBJ1-1; D is uncertain. The CDR3 extends over 14 amino acids. Trimming left V 5 bases short and J 3 bases short, with 13 bases between. Germline V gene sequence: CDR1 LNHDA, CDR2 SQIVND (reference sequence). The covered CDR3 bases are TGTGCCAGTAGTCCCACGGGGAGCCACACTGAA. Translating it yields CASSPTGSHTE. The CDR3 in full is CASSPTGSHTEAFF.

On this clone itself: The read gets to within 3 residues of the CDR3 end, and the germline J gene fills in the rest. The chain combines TRBV5-1 with TRBJ2-1; 9 bases map to TRBD1. With V trimmed by 2 bases and J by 6 bases, 6 bases remained unmatched. Germline V lookup: CDR1 SGHRS, CDR2 YFSETQ. The CDR3 consists of 15 residues. This chain's CDR3 is CASSLSDRGLNEQFF. The CDR3 bases that were read are TGCGCCAGCAGCTTATCGGACAGGGGCCTCAATGAG.

As for this clone: Read data end 3 residues before the CDR3 end; the end is taken from the germline J gene. V is TRBV12-5 and J is TRBJ2-2, with 7 bases lining up with TRBD1. V shed 1 base, J shed 6 bases, and the junction held 2 bases outside the gene matches. The CDR3 has 14 residues. Germline V CDR1 and CDR2: LGHNT, FRNRAP. The CDR3 reads CASGLAGGAGELFF. The sequenced CDR3 bases are TGTGCTAGTGGTTTGGCAGGGGGAGCCGGGGAG.

With regard to this clone: The read halts 3 residues ahead of the CDR3 end, with the missing end drawn from the germline J gene. The rearrangement joins TRBV11-2 to TRBJ1-1; D uncertain. The germline gives CDR1 SGHAT, CDR2 FQNNGV. CDR3 length equals 13 residues. V was shortened by 6 bases and J by 1 base, with 9 bases between the two germline ends. This CDR3 reads CASRPLTNTEAFF. The covered CDR3 bases are TGTGCCAGCAGACCACTTACGAACACTGAA. Drawing the rest from reference TRBV11-2 and TRBJ1-1, the complete variable domain is EAGVAQSPRYKIIEKRQSVAFWCNPISGHATLYWYQQILGQGPKLLIQFQNNGVVDDSQLPKDRFSAERLKGVDSTLKIQPAKLEDSAVYLCASRPLTNTEAFFGQGTRLTVV.